This TCR beta chain was found in a study of T cell responses to AZD1222 COVID-19 vaccine. Details on this clone: Its cognate antigen is unknown.

Some clones are missing from TCRdb's copy, which holds only in-frame ones; the method was immunoSEQ multiplex PCR. The sample records around 80,000 clones, more than 85% being singletons. Study-level points and caveats: Only a handful of AZD1222 recipients, five to seven in all, had baseline seropositivity.

CDR1 is LGHNA and CDR2 is YNFKEQ in the germline V gene. The CDR3 sequence is 15 residues long. Trimming removed 0 bases from V and 3 bases from J, with 11 bases in between. The receptor was isolated from an adult who received the AZD1222 COVID-19 vaccine. This sequence joins TRBV4-2 and TRBJ1-1, with TRBD1 as a possible D gene (6 bases). The material was peripheral blood, obtained 28 days after the second AZD1222 dose. The CDR3 reads CASSQELRGDTEAFF. The CDR3 DNA reads TGTGCCAGCAGCCAAGAATTAAGGGGGGACACTGAAGCTTTCTTT.